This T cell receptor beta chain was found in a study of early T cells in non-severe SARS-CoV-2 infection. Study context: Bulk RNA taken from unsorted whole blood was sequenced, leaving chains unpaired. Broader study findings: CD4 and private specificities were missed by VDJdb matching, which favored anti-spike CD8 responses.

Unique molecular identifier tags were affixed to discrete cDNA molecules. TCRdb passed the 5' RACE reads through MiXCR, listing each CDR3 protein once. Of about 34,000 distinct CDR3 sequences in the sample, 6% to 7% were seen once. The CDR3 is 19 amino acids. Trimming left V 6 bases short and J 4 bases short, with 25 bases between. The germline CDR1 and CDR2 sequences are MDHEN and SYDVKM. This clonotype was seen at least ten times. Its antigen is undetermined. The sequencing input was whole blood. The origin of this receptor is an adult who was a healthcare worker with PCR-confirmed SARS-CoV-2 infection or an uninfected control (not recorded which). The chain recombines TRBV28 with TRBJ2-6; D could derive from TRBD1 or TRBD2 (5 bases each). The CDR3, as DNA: TGTGCCAGCAGCCCCCTTACGGGACCCAGCCCTGCCGGGGCCAACGTCCTGACTTTC. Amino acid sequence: CASSPLTGPSPAGANVLTF.